This T cell receptor beta chain is from a study of cytomegalovirus exposure and HLA in healthy donors. Regarding the study as a whole: TCR beta chains associated with HLA were, in a later analysis, more clonally expanded than equally common others. In all likelihood, a cluster of highly shared sequence variants was a sequencing artifact.

Donors were ostensibly healthy at sampling, although undocumented immune exposures were probable. The PCR employed 60 Vbeta primers together with 13 Jbeta primers. Method: immunoSEQ multiplex PCR; TCRdb's copy keeps in-frame clones and lacks some. The sample lists tens of thousands of clones, 90% to 95% occurring once. The CDR3 is 16 amino acids. CDR1 and CDR2 (germline): MNHEY, SMNVEV (reference sequence). V lost 2 bases and J lost 0; bases outside the gene matches: 0. Details on this clone: The target antigen is unknown.

The gene calls are TRBV27 and TRBJ2-3, with 12 bases fitting TRBD2. Sequencing was carried out using PBMCs. The clonotype was recovered from a woman aged 18-29 years in good health and CMV-seronegative. The CDR3 sequence is CASSLGTSGSTDTQYF. The DNA of the CDR3 is TGTGCCAGCAGTTTAGGGACTAGCGGGAGCACAGATACGCAGTATTTT.